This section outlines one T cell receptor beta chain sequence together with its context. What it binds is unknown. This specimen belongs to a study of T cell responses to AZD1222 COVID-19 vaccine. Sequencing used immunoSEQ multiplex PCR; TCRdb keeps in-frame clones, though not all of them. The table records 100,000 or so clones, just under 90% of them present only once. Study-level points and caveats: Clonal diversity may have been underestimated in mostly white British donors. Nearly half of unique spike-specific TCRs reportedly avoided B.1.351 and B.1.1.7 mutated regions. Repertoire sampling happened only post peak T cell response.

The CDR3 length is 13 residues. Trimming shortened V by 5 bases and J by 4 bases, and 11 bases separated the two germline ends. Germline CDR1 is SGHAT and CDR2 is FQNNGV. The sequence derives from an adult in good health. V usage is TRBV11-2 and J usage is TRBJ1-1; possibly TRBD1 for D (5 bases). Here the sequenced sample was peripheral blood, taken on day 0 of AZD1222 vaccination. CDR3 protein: CASSRGETTEAFF. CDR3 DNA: TGTGCCAGCAGCCGGGGGGAGACCACTGAAGCTTTCTTT.